This T cell receptor beta chain was recovered during a study of blood T cell repertoires in COVID-19. Only in-frame clones appear in the TCRdb table, and some are missing; sequencing was by immunoSEQ multiplex PCR. The repertoire holds roughly 200,000 clones, roughly four fifths seen once, with 13% in the top ten. The V end was cut by 1 base, the J end by 4 bases, with 8 bases between. Germline lookup yields CDR1 KGHSH and CDR2 LQKENI. The CDR3 spans 15 residues. This clonotype was sampled from a man aged 45-60 years who had recovered from COVID-19. What was sequenced was peripheral blood. V is TRBV18 and J is TRBJ1-6; no reliable D call. CDR3 in amino acids: CASSPQGEYNSPLHF. As DNA, the CDR3 is TGTGCCAGCTCACCACAGGGAGAATATAATTCACCCCTCCACTTT. The full variable domain, rest sourced from reference TRBV18 and TRBJ1-6, is NAGVMQNPRHLVRRRGQEARLRCSPMKGHSHVYWYRQLPEEGLKFMVYLQKENIIDESGMPKERFSAEFPKEGPSILRIQQVVRGDSAAYFCASSPQGEYNSPLHFGNGTRLTVT.